This T cell receptor (beta chain) was found in a study of T cells in Graves' hyperthyroidism and ophthalmopathy. General observations from the study: Classification by a 13 V-J model distinguished ophthalmopathy from stable hyperthyroidism. The model identified upcoming ophthalmopathy a median approximately 6.4 months ahead of onset.

Diagnoses were established using clinical symptoms, serum thyroxine and TRAb, thyroid ultrasound and orbital computed tomography. This clonotype occurred a few times. Its antigen is as yet unknown. The junction shows a germline mismatch at one end, possibly a read error. Germline CDR1 and CDR2: SSHAT and FNYEAQ (reference sequence). CDR3 length: 14 residues. Amplification of TCR beta CDR3 regions was performed using RNA transcripts as template. The HTBI primer set drove a first-round RT-PCR of the TCR CDR3. TCRdb processed the multiplex PCR reads anew with MiXCR; each CDR3 protein has one entry. The top ten hold roughly 40% of the sample, which has about 300,000 distinct CDR3 sequences, approximately 18% seen once.

The chain combines TRBV7-7 with TRBJ2-5; 9 nucleotides match TRBD2. The sequence was collected from a man in his fifties or sixties with Graves' ophthalmopathy. Material: blood. DNA of the CDR3: TGTGCTAGCAGCTTTAGCGGGAGTGGGGAGACCCAGTACTTC. Protein sequence: CASSFSGSGETQYF.